What follows is one T cell receptor beta chain and its context. This record comes from a study of somatic mutations in cytotoxic T cells in rheumatoid arthritis. The V and J ends lost 2 bases and 4 bases, in that order; junction bases with no gene match: 7. Germline lookup yields CDR1 SQVTM and CDR2 ANQGSEA. This CDR3 region has 15 residues. The method was immunoSEQ multiplex PCR; TCRdb's version includes in-frame clones alone and lacks a portion of them. The sample records just under 7,500 clones, 87% being singletons. The sequenced material came from CD8+ T cells sorted from blood. J is TRBJ2-5 and V is TRBV29-1, with 10 bases that match TRBD2. The clonotype comes from a man aged 40-49 years with rheumatoid arthritis. CDR3 in amino acids: CSVERASGGGETQYF. DNA of the CDR3: TGCAGCGTTGAAAGGGCTAGCGGGGGCGGAGAGACCCAGTACTTC.